This T cell receptor beta chain comes out of a study of blood T cell repertoires in COVID-19. Across the whole study: In each case, the material was cDNA or gDNA derived from T cells, B-cell-depleted T cells, or PBMCs.

Authors' analysis steps: The assay estimated nucleated cells by amplifying reference gene primers. Generated by immunoSEQ multiplex PCR, the TCRdb table keeps only in-frame clones and is missing some. The D gene and trimming were derived from the DNA, and the V and J assignments and clone size from that table. This sample has 200,000 to 250,000 clones, with about 80% found just once. As concerns this clone: This CDR3 is also generated by other DNA sequences in the sample.

In germline, CDR1 is SGHRS, CDR2 YFSETQ. V was cut by 3 bases and J by 2 bases, with 11 bases left in between. The CDR3 contains 15 residues. The sequence was collected from an elderly woman with COVID-19, enrolled during active disease. V gene TRBV5-1 combines with J gene TRBJ1-4; D perhaps matches TRBD1 (5 bases). Sequencing was done on a sample of peripheral blood. The CDR3 sequence is CASSSGGGTNEKLFF. The DNA for the CDR3 is TGCGCCAGCAGCTCCGGGGGTGGGACTAATGAAAAACTGTTTTTT.